The following is a TCR beta chain sequence with its context. This clone was recorded once. This clone's antigen is unknown. Nothing much larger sits one base from this clone, and base qualities are not available. Participants in the prospective study were enrolled through a virtual design, were aged roughly 18 to 95 years, and lived in 24 United States geographic areas. In the prospective study, participants were assigned to cohorts based on the clinical history participants reported in a screening survey and a study questionnaire. Exposed participants were defined as having been in contact with someone with a PCR-confirmed or clinician-diagnosed COVID-19 case within 2 weeks of study entry. Mobile phlebotomists in the prospective study collected whole blood, serum and a nasopharyngeal or oropharyngeal swab from every participant. Over a roughly 2-month period, participants in the prospective study had the option of providing additional blood draws and questionnaires. Before DNA extraction, prospective study blood samples were shipped either frozen or at room temperature.

These data are taken from a study of blood T cell repertoires in COVID-19 (TCRdb year 2020). The study in broad terms: Collaborator samples came from the United States, Italy and Spain and covered acute and convalescent phases of COVID-19. The prospective study material was composed of cDNA or gDNA derived from T cells, B-cell-depleted T cells, or PBMCs. Subjects who had been exposed to COVID-19, were actively infected with it, or had recovered from it provided the deeply sampled blood TCRbeta repertoires that made up the dataset. The repertoires were released in a freely available public database intended as a resource for research on the immune response to SARS-CoV-2. The samples were drawn from the first 160 participants of the ongoing ImmuneRACE study and from some 1,300 subjects provided by 6 global collaborators. The sample metadata nearly always contained a de-identified subject ID, COVID-19 status, age in years and sex. HLA class I and class II types, where available, came from metadata supplied by the sample provider rather than from assay-based typing. The investigation overall reported the following: The amount of clinical and demographic metadata varied by source and participant and was provided uncurated.

Trimmed from V: 6 bases; trimmed from J: 0 bases; junction bases lacking a gene match: 14. The CDR3 measures 19 amino acids from cysteine to phenylalanine. Kept here is only the CDR3 DNA, which spans 57 bases and is read in frame from base 1. For CDR1 and CDR2, the germline V gene lists ENHRY and SYGVKD. TCRbeta CDR3 regions were amplified from genomic DNA by means of the immunoSEQ Assay, a bias-controlled multiplex PCR. For the original study's pipeline: The number of nucleated cells in each sample was estimated from the amplification of reference gene primers within the assay. To quantify the absolute abundance of each unique TCRbeta CDR3 rearrangement, sequence reads were collapsed and filtered. For each sample, productive Simpson clonality was calculated by taking the square root of Simpson's diversity index across productive rearrangements. Entries here come from immuneACCESS through TCRdb and include only in-frame sequences with V and J called. Some clones fail to appear in such tables; in the studies checked, an unresolved V gene covers under half of the shortfall, and the cause of the remainder is unknown. Clone size and the V and J calls come from that table; the DNA yielded D and trimming. The sample table records approximately 380,000 clones; about nine tenths of these occur just once. The ten largest make up 0.8% to 0.9% of the sample.

Sequenced sample: PBMCs or T cells enriched from blood (not recorded which). The source of this sequence is a middle-aged woman who had been exposed to COVID-19. The chain joins TRBV10-3 to TRBJ2-3; TRBD2 agrees with 11 junctional bases. The CDR3 region: CAIRPGLAGGKTSTDTQYF. The nucleotide sequence is TGTGCCATCAGGCCCGGTCTAGCGGGGGGTAAAACTAGCACAGATACGCAGTATTTT.